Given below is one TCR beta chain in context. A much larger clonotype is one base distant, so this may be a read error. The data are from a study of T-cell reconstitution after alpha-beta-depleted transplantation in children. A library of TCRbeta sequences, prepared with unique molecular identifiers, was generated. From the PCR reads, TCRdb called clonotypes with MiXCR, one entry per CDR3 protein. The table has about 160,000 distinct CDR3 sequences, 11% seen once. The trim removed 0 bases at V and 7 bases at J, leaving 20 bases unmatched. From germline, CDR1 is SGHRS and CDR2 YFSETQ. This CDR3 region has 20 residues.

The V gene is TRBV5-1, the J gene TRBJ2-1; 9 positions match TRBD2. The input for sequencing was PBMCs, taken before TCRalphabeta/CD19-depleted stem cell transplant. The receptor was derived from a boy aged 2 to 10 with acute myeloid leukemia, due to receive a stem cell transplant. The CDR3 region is CASSLARGRRLAGTLNEQFF. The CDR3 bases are TGCGCCAGCAGCTTGGCCCGGGGGAGAAGGCTAGCGGGGACTCTTAATGAGCAGTTCTTC.